This is a list of T cell receptor beta chains from one sample in a study of PD-1 blockade in mismatch repair-deficient tumors. Sequencing used immunoSEQ multiplex PCR; TCRdb keeps in-frame clones, though not all of them. This table holds approximately 63,000 clones, 70% to 90% found once. The source was peripheral blood, collected 52 weeks after starting pembrolizumab. The origin of the receptors is an adult with mismatch repair-deficient cancer. The CDR3 runs from the conserved cysteine through the conserved F or W. The D gene is left open where the match is weak. Size is omitted from some rows. Given values are once, few, many or a class for expanded clones.

clone_size j_call v_call d_call cdr3_nt cdr3_aa
. TRBJ2-3 TRBV10-1 . TGCGCCAGCAGTGGGGAAAAACTAGAGACAGATACGCAGTATTTT CASSGEKLETDTQYF
once TRBJ2-1 TRBV10-3 TRBD2 TGTGCCACCACGGGACTAGGTGAGAATGAGCAGTTCTTC CATTGLGENEQFF
. TRBJ2-3 TRBV7-7 TRBD1 TGTGCCAGCAGCATTTCCCCGGGACAGGGTCCCACAGATACGCAGTATTTT CASSISPGQGPTDTQYF
. TRBJ1-3 TRBV6-5 . TGTGCCAGCAGAGACTCTGGAAACACCATATATTTT CASRDSGNTIYF
. TRBJ2-7 TRBV28 . TGTGCCAGCAGGGATCCTACATTTTACGAGCAGTACTTC CASRDPTFYEQYF
. TRBJ1-1 TRBV19 . TGTGCCAGTAGTCCCCGGCTGGGTTCGACTGAAGCTTTCTTT CASSPRLGSTEAFF
. TRBJ2-7 TRBV5-4 . TGTGCCAGCAGCTTGAGAGGTATCGAGCAGTACTTC CASSLRGIEQYF
. TRBJ2-5 TRBV5-1 TRBD1 TGCGCCAGCAGCTCAGACAGGGGGCTGGGGGAGACCCAGTACTTC CASSSDRGLGETQYF
. TRBJ1-2 TRBV9 . TGTGCCAGCAGCGTAGCCTCAGAGTTATCGGACTATGGCTACACCTTC CASSVASELSDYGYTF
. TRBJ2-5 TRBV7-2 . TGTGCCAGCAGCTTAGTAGGACGGTTCCAAGAGACCCAGTACTTC CASSLVGRFQETQYF
. TRBJ2-5 TRBV6-6 . TGTGCCAGCAGTTACCTAGCGCCGGGGGAGACCCAGTACTTC CASSYLAPGETQYF
. TRBJ2-1 TRBV4-1 . TGCGCCAGCAGCCAAGGGGGGGATTCCCAGTTCTTC CASSQGGDSQFF
. TRBJ2-7 TRBV28 TRBD2 TGTGCCAGCAGTTTAGCCCATATAGCGGGGTACTACGAGCAGTACTTC CASSLAHIAGYYEQYF
few TRBJ2-7 TRBV5-1 . TGCGCCAGCAAGTCCGGACTCGCGTACGAGCAGTACTTC CASKSGLAYEQYF
. TRBJ2-7 TRBV7-2 TRBD2 TGTGCCAGCAGCTTCTCGGCTAGCGGAACCTACGAGCAGTACTTC CASSFSASGTYEQYF
. TRBJ2-7 TRBV7-2 . TGTGCCAGCAGCCATACCGGCCAGGGCTACGAGCAGTACTTC CASSHTGQGYEQYF
few TRBJ1-2 TRBV27 . TGTGCCAGCAGTTTCTCACCCTACTATGGCTACACCTTC CASSFSPYYGYTF
. TRBJ1-5 TRBV6-6 . TGTGCCAGCAGTTACATAGGCAATCAGCCCCAGCATTTT CASSYIGNQPQHF
. TRBJ2-5 TRBV7-6 . TGTGCCAGCAGCCCAACAGGGCAAGAGACCCAGTACTTC CASSPTGQETQYF
. TRBJ2-5 TRBV7-9 . TGTGCCAGCAGCTTAACCCAGGCCCAAGAGACCCAGTACTTC CASSLTQAQETQYF
. TRBJ2-3 TRBV14 . TGTGCCAGCAGCCAAGACAGGGTACGGCGGGACGCAGAGGCGTATTTT CASSQDRVRRDAEAYF
. TRBJ2-1 TRBV4-1 . TGCGCCAGCAGCCAAGTAGGTGGCTACAATGAGCAGTTCTTC CASSQVGGYNEQFF